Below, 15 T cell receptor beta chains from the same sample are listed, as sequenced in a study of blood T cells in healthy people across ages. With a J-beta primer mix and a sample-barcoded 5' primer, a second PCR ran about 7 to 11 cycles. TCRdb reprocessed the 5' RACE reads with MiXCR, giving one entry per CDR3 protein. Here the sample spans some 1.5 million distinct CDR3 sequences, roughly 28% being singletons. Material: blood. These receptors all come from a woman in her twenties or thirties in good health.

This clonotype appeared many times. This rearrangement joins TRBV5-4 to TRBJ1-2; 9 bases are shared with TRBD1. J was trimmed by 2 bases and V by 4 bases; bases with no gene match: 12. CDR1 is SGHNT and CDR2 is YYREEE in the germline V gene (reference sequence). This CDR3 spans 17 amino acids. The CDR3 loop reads CASSRGGQGLGNYGYTF. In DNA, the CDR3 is TGTGCCAGCAGCCGGGGCGGACAGGGGTTGGGCAACTATGGCTACACCTTC.

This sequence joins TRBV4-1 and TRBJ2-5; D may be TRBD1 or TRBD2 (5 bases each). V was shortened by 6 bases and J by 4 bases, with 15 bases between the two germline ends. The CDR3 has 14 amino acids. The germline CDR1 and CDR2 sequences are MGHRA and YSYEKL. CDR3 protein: CASSPPGTRETQYF. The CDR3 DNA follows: TGCGCCAGCAGTCCACCGGGGACCCGAGAGACCCAGTACTTC.

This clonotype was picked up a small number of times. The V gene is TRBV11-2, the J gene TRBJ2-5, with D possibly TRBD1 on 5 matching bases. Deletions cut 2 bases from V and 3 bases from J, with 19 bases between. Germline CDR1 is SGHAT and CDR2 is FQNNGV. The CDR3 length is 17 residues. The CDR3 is CASSLRRGTGLEETQYF. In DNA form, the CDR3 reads TGTGCCAGCAGCTTACGAAGAGGAACAGGATTGGAAGAGACCCAGTACTTC.

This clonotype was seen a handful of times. The CDR3 nucleotides are TGCAGCGTTGAAATCGGGGGAAAGCGCGAAAAACTGTTTTTT. It yields the protein CSVEIGGKREKLFF. J is TRBJ1-4 and V is TRBV29-1; maybe TRBD1 (5 bases). V gave up 2 bases and J gave up 8 bases, with 15 bases separating them. This CDR3 contains 14 residues. In germline, CDR1 is SQVTM, CDR2 ANQGSEA.

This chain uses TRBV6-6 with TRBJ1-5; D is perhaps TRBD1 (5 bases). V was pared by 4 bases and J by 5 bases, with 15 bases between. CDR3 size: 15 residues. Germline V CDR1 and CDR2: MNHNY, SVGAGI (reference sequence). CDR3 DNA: TGTGCCAGCAGTTCGGGGGGGACCCAATATCAGCCCCAGCATTTT. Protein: CASSSGGTQYQPQHF.

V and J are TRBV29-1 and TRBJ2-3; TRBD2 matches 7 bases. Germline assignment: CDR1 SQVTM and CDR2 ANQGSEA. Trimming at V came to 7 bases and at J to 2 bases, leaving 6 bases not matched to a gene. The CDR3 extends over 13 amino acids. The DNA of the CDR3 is TGCAGCGAGTCTAGCGGTGCCACAGATACGCAGTATTTT. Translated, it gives CSESSGATDTQYF.

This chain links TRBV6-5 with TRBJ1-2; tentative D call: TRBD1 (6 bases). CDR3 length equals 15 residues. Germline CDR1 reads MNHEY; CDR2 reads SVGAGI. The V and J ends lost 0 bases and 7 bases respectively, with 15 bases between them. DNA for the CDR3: TGTGCCAGCAGTTACTCCACTACAGGGAGGAGTGGCTACACCTTC. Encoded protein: CASSYSTTGRSGYTF.

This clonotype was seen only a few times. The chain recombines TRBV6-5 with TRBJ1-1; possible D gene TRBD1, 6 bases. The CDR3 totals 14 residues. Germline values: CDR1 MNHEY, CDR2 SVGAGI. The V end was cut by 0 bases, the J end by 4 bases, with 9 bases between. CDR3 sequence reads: CASSYSGGSTEAFF. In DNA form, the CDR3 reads TGTGCCAGCAGTTACTCAGGGGGGAGCACTGAAGCTTTCTTT.

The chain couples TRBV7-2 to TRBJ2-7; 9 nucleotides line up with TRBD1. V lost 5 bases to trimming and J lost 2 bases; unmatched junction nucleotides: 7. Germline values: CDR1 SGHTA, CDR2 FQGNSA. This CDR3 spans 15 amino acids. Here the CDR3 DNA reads TGTGCCAGCAGCCCATCGGGACAGGGAACCTACGAGCAGTACTTC. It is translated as CASSPSGQGTYEQYF.

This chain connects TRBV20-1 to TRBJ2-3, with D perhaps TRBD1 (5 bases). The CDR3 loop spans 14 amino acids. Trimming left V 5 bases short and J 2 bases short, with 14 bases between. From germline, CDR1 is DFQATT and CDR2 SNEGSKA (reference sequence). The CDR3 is CSARPMDNTDTQYF. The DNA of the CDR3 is TGCAGTGCTCGACCCATGGACAACACAGATACGCAGTATTTT.

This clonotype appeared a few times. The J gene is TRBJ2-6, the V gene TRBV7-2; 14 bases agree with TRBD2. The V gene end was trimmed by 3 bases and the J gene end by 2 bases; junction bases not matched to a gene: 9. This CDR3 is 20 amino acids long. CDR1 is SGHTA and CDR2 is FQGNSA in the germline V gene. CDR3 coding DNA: TGTGCCAGCAGCTTTAGGGGACTAGCGGGAGAAGAAACTGGGGCCAACGTCCTGACTTTC. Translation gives CASSFRGLAGEETGANVLTF.

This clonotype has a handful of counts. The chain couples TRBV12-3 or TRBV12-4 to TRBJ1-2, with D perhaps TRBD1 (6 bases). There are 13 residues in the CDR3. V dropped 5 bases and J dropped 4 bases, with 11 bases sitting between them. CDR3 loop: CASSKQDSYGYTF. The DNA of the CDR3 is TGTGCCAGCAGTAAGCAGGACAGCTATGGCTACACCTTC.

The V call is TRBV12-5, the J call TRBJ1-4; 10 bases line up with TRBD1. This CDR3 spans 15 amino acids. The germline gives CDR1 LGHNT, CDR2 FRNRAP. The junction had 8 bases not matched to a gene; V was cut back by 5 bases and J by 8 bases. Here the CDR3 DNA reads TGTGCTAGTGGTCCGGGACAGGGGTGGCGGGAAAAACTGTTTTTT. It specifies CASGPGQGWREKLFF.

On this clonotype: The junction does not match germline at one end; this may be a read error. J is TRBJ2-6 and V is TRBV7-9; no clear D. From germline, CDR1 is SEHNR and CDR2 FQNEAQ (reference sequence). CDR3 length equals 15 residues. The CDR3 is CASSLGVSEANVLTF. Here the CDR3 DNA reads TGTGCCAGCAGCTTAGGGGTCTCTGAGGCCAACGTCCTGACTTTC. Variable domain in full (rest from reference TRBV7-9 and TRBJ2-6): DTGVSQNPRHKITKRGQNVTFRCDPISEHNRLYWYRQTLGQGPEFLTYFQNEAQLEKSRLLSDRFSAERPKGSFSTLEIQRTEQGDSAMYLCASSLGVSEANVLTFGAGSRLTVL.

CDR3 nucleotides: TGCAGTGCTAGTATTGGCACCAACTATGGCTACACCTTC. This gives the protein CSASIGTNYGYTF. The V gene is TRBV20-1, the J gene TRBJ1-2; D remains ambiguous. The germline V gene encodes CDR1 DFQATT and CDR2 SNEGSKA (reference sequence). Trimming cost V 3 bases and J 2 bases, with 10 bases left between them. The CDR3 is 13 residues long.